This T cell receptor beta chain was sequenced in a study of blood T cell repertoires in COVID-19. In the study overall: Samples came from the United States, Italy and Spain, spanning acute and convalescent COVID-19. From T cells, B-cell-depleted T cells, or PBMCs came the material, which was cDNA or gDNA.

Original processing notes: Estimation of nucleated cell counts relied on the amplification of reference gene primers. This table comes from immunoSEQ multiplex PCR, and its TCRdb copy is limited to in-frame clones, with some not included. V and J calls and clone size come straight from that table; D and trimming were deduced from the DNA. The sample has about 120,000 clones, about four fifths seen once. V dropped 4 bases and J dropped 8; count of bases not matched to a gene: 8. Germline values: CDR1 SGHNT, CDR2 YYREEE (reference sequence). The CDR3 covers 13 residues. This clonotype originated in a woman in her thirties or forties with acute or convalescent COVID-19. Sequencing was carried out using peripheral blood. The rearrangement uses TRBV5-4 and TRBJ1-2, with 7 bases matching TRBD1. CDR3 coding DNA: TGTGCCAGCAGCGCCATGCAGGGGGAAGGCTACACCTTC. Residues: CASSAMQGEGYTF. The complete variable domain, with remaining parts taken from reference TRBV5-4 and TRBJ1-2, reads ETGVTQSPTHLIKTRGQQVTLRCSSQSGHNTVSWYQQALGQGPQFIFQYYREEENGRGNFPPRFSGLQFPNYSSELNVNALELDDSALYLCASSAMQGEGYTFGSGTRLTVV.